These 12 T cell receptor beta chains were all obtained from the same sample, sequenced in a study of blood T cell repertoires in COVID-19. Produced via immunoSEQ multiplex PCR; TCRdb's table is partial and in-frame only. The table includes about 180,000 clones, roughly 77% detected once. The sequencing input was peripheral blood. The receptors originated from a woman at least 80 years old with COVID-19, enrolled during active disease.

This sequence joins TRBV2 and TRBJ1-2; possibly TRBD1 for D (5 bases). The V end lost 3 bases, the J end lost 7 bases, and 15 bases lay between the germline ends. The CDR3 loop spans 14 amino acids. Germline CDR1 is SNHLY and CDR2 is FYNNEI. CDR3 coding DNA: TGTGCCAGCAGTGACAGGGTTTCTCAAGTTGGCTACACCTTC. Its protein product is CASSDRVSQVGYTF.

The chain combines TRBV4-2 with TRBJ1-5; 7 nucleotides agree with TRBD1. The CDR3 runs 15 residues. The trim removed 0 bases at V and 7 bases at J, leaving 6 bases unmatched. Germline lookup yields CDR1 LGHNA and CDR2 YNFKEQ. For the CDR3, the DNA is TGTGCCAGCAGCCAAGACAGGGGGTTCGGACAGCCCCAGCATTTT. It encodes CASSQDRGFGQPQHF.

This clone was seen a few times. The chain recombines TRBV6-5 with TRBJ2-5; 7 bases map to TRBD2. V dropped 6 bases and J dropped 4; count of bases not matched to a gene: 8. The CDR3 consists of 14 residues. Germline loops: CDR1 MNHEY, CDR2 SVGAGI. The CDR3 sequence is CASRPLAAGETQYF. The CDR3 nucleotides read TGTGCCAGCAGACCGCTAGCGGCAGGAGAGACCCAGTACTTC.

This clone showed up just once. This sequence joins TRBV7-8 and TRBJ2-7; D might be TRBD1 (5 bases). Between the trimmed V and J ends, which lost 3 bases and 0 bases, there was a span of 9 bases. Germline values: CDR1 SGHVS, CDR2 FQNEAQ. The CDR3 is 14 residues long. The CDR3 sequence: CASSLRQSSYEQYF. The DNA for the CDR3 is TGTGCCAGCAGCTTGAGACAGAGCTCCTACGAGCAGTACTTC.

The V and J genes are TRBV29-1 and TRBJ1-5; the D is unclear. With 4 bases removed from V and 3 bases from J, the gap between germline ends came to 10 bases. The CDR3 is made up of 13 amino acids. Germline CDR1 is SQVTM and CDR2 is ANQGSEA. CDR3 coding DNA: TGCAGCGTTGCAGCGGGGTACAATCAGCCCCAGCATTTT. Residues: CSVAAGYNQPQHF. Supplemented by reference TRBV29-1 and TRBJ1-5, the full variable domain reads SAVISQKPSRDICQRGTSLTIQCQVDSQVTMMFWYRQQPGQSLTLIATANQGSEATYESGFVIDKFPISRPNLTFSTLTVSNMSPEDSSIYLCSVAAGYNQPQHFGDGTRLSIL.

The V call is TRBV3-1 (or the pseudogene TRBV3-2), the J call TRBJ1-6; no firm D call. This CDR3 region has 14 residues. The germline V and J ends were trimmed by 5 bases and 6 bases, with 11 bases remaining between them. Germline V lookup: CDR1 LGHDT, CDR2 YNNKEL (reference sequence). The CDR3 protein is CASSYQSGNSPLHF. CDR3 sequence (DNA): TGTGCCAGCAGCTATCAAAGCGGTAATTCACCCCTCCACTTT.

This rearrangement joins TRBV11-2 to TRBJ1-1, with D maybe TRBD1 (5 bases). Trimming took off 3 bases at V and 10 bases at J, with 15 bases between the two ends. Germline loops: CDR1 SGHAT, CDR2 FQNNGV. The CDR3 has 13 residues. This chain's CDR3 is CASSFDPGSRAFF. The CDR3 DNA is TGTGCCAGCAGCTTTGACCCAGGGTCCAGAGCTTTCTTT.

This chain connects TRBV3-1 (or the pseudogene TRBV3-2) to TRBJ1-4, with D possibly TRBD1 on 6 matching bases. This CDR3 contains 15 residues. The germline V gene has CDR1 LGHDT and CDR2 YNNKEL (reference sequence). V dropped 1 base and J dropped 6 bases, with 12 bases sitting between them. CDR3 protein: CASSQGNREDEKLFF. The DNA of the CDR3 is TGTGCCAGCAGCCAAGGGAACAGGGAAGATGAAAAACTGTTTTTT.

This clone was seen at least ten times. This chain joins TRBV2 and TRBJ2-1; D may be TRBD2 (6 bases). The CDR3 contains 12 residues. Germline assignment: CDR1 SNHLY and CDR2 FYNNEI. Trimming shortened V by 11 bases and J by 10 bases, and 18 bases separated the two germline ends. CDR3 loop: CAGRRLEREQFF. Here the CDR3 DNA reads TGTGCCGGAAGGAGACTAGAAAGAGAGCAGTTCTTC.

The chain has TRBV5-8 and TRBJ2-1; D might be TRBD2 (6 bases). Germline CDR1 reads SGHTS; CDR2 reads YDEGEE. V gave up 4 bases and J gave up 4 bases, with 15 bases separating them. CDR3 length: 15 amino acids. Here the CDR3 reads CASSRGRGEYNEQFF. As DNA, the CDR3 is TGTGCCAGCAGCCGAGGGCGGGGAGAGTACAATGAGCAGTTCTTC.

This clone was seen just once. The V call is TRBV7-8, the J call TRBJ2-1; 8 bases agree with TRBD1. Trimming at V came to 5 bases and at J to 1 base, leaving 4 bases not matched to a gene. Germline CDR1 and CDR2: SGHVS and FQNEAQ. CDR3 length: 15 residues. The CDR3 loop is CASSIDRGSYNEQFF. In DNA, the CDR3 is TGTGCCAGCAGCATCGACAGGGGTTCCTACAATGAGCAGTTCTTC.

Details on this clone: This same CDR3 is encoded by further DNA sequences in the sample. CDR3 residues: CASSLYEQYF. Here the CDR3 DNA reads TGTGCCAGCAGTCTATACGAGCAGTACTTC. This chain joins TRBV6-5 and TRBJ2-7; no firm D call. V lost 5 bases, J lost 4 bases, and 3 bases lay in between. This CDR3 is 10 amino acids long. Germline CDR1 is MNHEY and CDR2 is SVGAGI.